The source of this T cell receptor beta chain is a study of blood T cell repertoires in COVID-19. Looking at the study overall: There were acute and convalescent COVID-19 samples, and they came from the United States, Italy and Spain. The cDNA or gDNA used as material had been derived from T cells, B-cell-depleted T cells, or PBMCs.

Original processing notes: Scientists estimated how many nucleated cells there were by amplifying reference gene primers. Assay: immunoSEQ multiplex PCR; the TCRdb copy retains only in-frame clones and omits some. That table supplies the V and J calls and clone size; D and trimming were determined from the DNA. Among approximately 26,000 clones listed, around 86% were seen once. This clone occurred a few times. The CDR3 is made up of 16 amino acids. CDR1 is SGHTA, CDR2 FQGTGA, per germline. Trimming cost V 4 bases and J 6 bases; bases outside gene matches: 6. The chain links TRBV7-3 to TRBJ2-3; TRBD2 agrees at 14 bases. Input material: peripheral blood. The clonotype comes from a human donor in a cohort sampled during active COVID-19. The donor label of this sample is uncertain. CDR3 bases: TGTGCCAGCAGCTCCGGGACTAGCGGGGGTTCTGATACGCAGTATTTT. It yields the protein CASSSGTSGGSDTQYF. The full variable domain, completed using reference TRBV7-3 and TRBJ2-3, is GAGVSQTPSNKVTEKGKYVELRCDPISGHTALYWYRQSLGQGPEFLIYFQGTGAADDSGLPNDRFFAVRPEGSVSTLKIQRTERGDSAVYLCASSSGTSGGSDTQYFGPGTRLTVL.